The next 13 T cell receptor beta chains were all read from a single sample in a study of shared clonotypes between healthy human individuals. Method: immunoSEQ multiplex PCR; TCRdb's copy keeps in-frame clones and lacks some. The sample contains about 480,000 clones, 60% to 80% of which appear only once. Input material: PBMCs. Source of these receptors: a middle-aged woman in good health. Some clones in this sample may be carry-over from other donors' samples.

The table lists this clone with a few counts. The chain couples TRBV6-5 to TRBJ2-7; D uncertain. Germline CDR1 and CDR2: MNHEY and SVGAGI. V lost 6 bases and J lost 5, with 8 bases in between. The CDR3 runs to 11 residues. This CDR3 is CASRKGDEQYF. The CDR3 bases are TGTGCCAGCAGGAAGGGCGACGAGCAGTACTTC.

On this clone itself: A much larger clone lies one base from this, so it may be a read error. The rearrangement uses TRBV5-4 and TRBJ2-1, with no clear D. Germline CDR1 reads SGHNT; CDR2 reads YYREEE (reference sequence). This CDR3 comprises 11 residues. Trimming cost V 3 bases and J 4 bases, with 2 bases left between them. The CDR3 DNA follows: TGTGCCAGCAGCTCTTACAATGAGCAGTTCTTC. It codes for CASSSYNEQFF.

The rearrangement links TRBV2 to TRBJ1-2; 10 nucleotides align to TRBD1. Per germline, CDR1 SNHLY and CDR2 FYNNEI. J gave up 6 bases and V 7 bases, and 8 bases lay outside the gene matches. The CDR3 extends over 14 amino acids. DNA for the CDR3: TGTGCCAGCACCCGGACAGGGGGTAGCGATGGCTACACCTTC. Protein sequence: CASTRTGGSDGYTF.

V usage is TRBV29-1 and J usage is TRBJ2-1, with TRBD2 identical over 13 bases. CDR1 and CDR2 (germline): SQVTM, ANQGSEA. The CDR3 is 15 amino acids. Germline trimming cut 6 bases from V and 3 bases from J; bases unmatched to any gene: 5. DNA of the CDR3: TGCAGCGTCGGGACTAGCGGGGCGCACTACAATGAGCAGTTCTTC. Translated: CSVGTSGAHYNEQFF.

The chain joins TRBV18 to TRBJ1-3; D is unclear. Trimming left V 1 base short and J 0 bases short, with 13 bases between. This CDR3 comprises 17 residues. Germline V lookup: CDR1 KGHSH, CDR2 LQKENI. CDR3 in amino acids: CASSPRSQEFSGNTIYF. The CDR3, as DNA: TGTGCCAGCTCACCACGGTCACAAGAGTTCTCTGGAAACACCATATATTTT.

The J gene is TRBJ2-1, the V gene TRBV30; D is possibly TRBD2 (5 bases). Germline assignment: CDR1 GTSNPN and CDR2 SVGIG (reference sequence). V gave up 2 bases and J gave up 10 bases, with 9 bases separating them. This CDR3 spans 11 amino acids. The CDR3 DNA reads as TGTGCCTGGAGTCCCCAGCGGGAGCAGTTCTTC. It encodes CAWSPQREQFF.

This sequence joins TRBV6-1 and TRBJ2-3; 7 bases fit TRBD2. Germline V gene lookup returns CDR1 MNHNS and CDR2 SASEGT. CDR3 length: 15 amino acids. The J segment lost 6 bases and the V segment lost 2 bases, leaving 8 bases of the junction unmatched. In DNA form, the CDR3 reads TGTGCCAGCAGTGAATTGGGCGGGAGAACGGATACGCAGTATTTT. It translates to CASSELGGRTDTQYF.

This clone was counted a few times. V is TRBV4-1 and J is TRBJ2-7; D is unresolved. This CDR3 is built from 16 residues. Germline V gene lookup returns CDR1 MGHRA and CDR2 YSYEKL. V lost 4 bases to trimming and J lost 0 bases, with 16 bases between them. CDR3: CASSPDSFRSSYEQYF. CDR3 nucleotide sequence: TGCGCCAGCAGCCCTGACTCCTTCCGAAGCTCCTACGAGCAGTACTTC.

V is TRBV11-3 and J is TRBJ2-5, with D hard to call. Germline CDR1 reads SGHNT; CDR2 reads YENEEA. This CDR3 comprises 14 residues. V lost 1 base and J lost 5, with 11 bases in between. The CDR3 bases are TGTGCCAGCAGCTTAGGAAGGGCCTCTGAGACCCAGTACTTC. Amino acid sequence: CASSLGRASETQYF.

V gene TRBV5-4 combines with J gene TRBJ2-3; maybe TRBD2 (6 bases). The CDR3 covers 14 residues. Germline V gene data show CDR1 as SGHNT and CDR2 as YYREEE (reference sequence). Trimming pared 4 bases from V and 5 bases from J, leaving 14 bases between. CDR3: CASSPDYDGDTQYF. In DNA, the CDR3 is TGTGCCAGCAGCCCGGACTATGACGGAGATACGCAGTATTTT.

The chain employs TRBV27 and TRBJ2-2; possibly TRBD2 for D (5 bases). Trimming left V 2 bases short and J 4 bases short, with 11 bases between. CDR3 length: 15 amino acids. Germline CDR1 MNHEY, CDR2 SMNVEV (reference sequence). The CDR3 protein is CASSLAGVITGELFF. The CDR3 nucleotides are TGTGCCAGCAGTTTAGCGGGCGTTATCACCGGGGAGCTGTTTTTT.

The chain combines TRBV6-7 with TRBJ2-7; D is perhaps TRBD1 or TRBD2 (5 bases each). TRBV6-7 is filed as an ORF, its function uncertain. CDR3 size: 17 residues. V lost 8 bases and J lost 5, with 28 bases in between. CDR3 amino acids: CASQGLNGERSENEQYF. The CDR3 coding sequence is TGTGCCAGCCAGGGTCTTAACGGTGAGCGGAGTGAAAACGAGCAGTACTTC.

This sequence joins TRBV5-4 and TRBJ1-1, with a possible D match to TRBD1 (5 bases). CDR1 SGHNT and CDR2 YYREEE come from the germline V gene (reference sequence). V was shortened by 3 bases and J by 4 bases, with 13 bases between the two germline ends. The CDR3 runs 14 residues. CDR3 DNA: TGTGCCAGCAGCTGGTCGAGGGGCGGCACTGAAGCTTTCTTT. The encoded protein is CASSWSRGGTEAFF.